This T cell receptor beta chain was profiled in a study of vaccination effects on CD4 cells after COVID-19. Study as a whole: Samples that were drawn after vaccination came a median of 72 days after the second dose.

The protocol was immunoSEQ multiplex PCR, while the TCRdb copy is restricted to in-frame clones and leaves out a portion. The sample lists some 23,000 clones; roughly 76% were seen once. ViraFEST assay sequencing came after antigen-specific CD4+ T cells were expanded with viral peptide pools. Following a roughly ten-day culture, CD4+ T cells were purified. Participants received two doses of either the BNT162b2 or mRNA-1273 vaccine. Nucleocapsid antibody tests were negative, and the vaccine recipients had no prior SARS-CoV-2 infection. PBMC cultures contained 2 million or so cells per well, 10 IU/ml IL-2 and around 9.9 ug/ml peptides. Days 3 and 7 were when half the medium was replaced with IL-2 medium. CDR1 SSHAT and CDR2 FNYEAQ come from the germline V gene (reference sequence). V was pared by 4 bases and J by 4 bases, with 2 bases of the junction left unmatched. CDR3 length: 13 residues. Only a few counts were recorded for this clone. Its antigen remains unknown.

The rearrangement joins TRBV7-7 to TRBJ2-5; 8 bases are a match to TRBD1. The source was CD4+ T cells from PBMCs cultured with HCoV-229E spike peptides, collected after COVID-19 vaccination. The clonotype comes from a human donor who received a COVID-19 vaccine. The CDR3 DNA reads as TGTGCCAGCAGCTCGACAGGGGCAGAGACCCAGTACTTC. Protein sequence: CASSSTGAETQYF.